This TCR beta chain derives from a study of cytomegalovirus exposure and HLA in healthy donors (dated by TCRdb to about 2017). Regarding the research as a whole: According to an earlier analysis of several hundred of the donors, roughly 180 million T cells yielded 90 million to 140 million unique TCR beta sequences and about 280 Gb of sequence data. An early release covering 500 to 750 HLA-typed donors comprised around 300 gigabases of sequencing data and 65 million to 100 million unique TCR sequences. The genetic ancestry cluster associated with self-reported Caucasian donors included 81% of the roughly 380 genotyped donors. The study aimed to test whether cataloging public T cell receptors could reveal signatures of past pathogen exposure. Using immunosequencing, the study profiled T cell repertoires from about 620 subjects and related those repertoires to cytomegalovirus serostatus. In addition to the first cohort of 650 to 750 subjects, a separate validation cohort of some 120 different subjects was used. High-throughput TCR immunosequencing, statistical association of individual TCRs with disease status, and machine learning were combined to predict cytomegalovirus infection status. A later analysis re-examined previously published TCR beta repertoires from about 700 donors and added high-resolution HLA genotyping to investigate patterns of TCR occurrence. In the later analysis, no new phenotypic data were used to find candidate immune exposures; instead, reliance was placed on TCR beta sequences and their occurrence across donors. An earlier analysis of 500 to 750 of the donors applied high-throughput TCR beta sequencing to assess whether each TCR beta V gene segment acted as functional or pseudogenic. Donor age, sex, ethnicity and CMV serostatus were compiled alongside the repertoire data. Genome-wide SNP genotypes for about 65% of the roughly 700 donors were used in a later genetic analysis, which treated that subset as a discovery cohort. Every discovery cohort repertoire had been produced on one sequencing platform. Both class I and class II loci were covered by HLA typing, at four-digit resolution. Typing coverage varied by locus: about 629-630 donors for A, B, C, DRB1 and DQB1; some 520 for DQA1; nearly 610 for DPA1; 450 to 480 for DPB1. A handful of DR-DQ haplotypes were handled as single units for association and clustering because linkage in the cohort was strong. Across around 400 genotyped donors of the cohort, an average of roughly 230,000 unique TCR beta nucleotide sequences per donor were sequenced, and around 19% of those sequences were non-productive. The paper as a whole reports these results and caveats: In the study, approximately 160 TCR beta chains were listed as associated with cytomegalovirus. A later analysis found that HLA-associated TCR beta chains were more clonally expanded and had lower generation probabilities than equally common non-associated chains. Presence/absence analyses assumed roughly uniform sequencing depth across donors, an assumption that may not hold. This cohort had only TCR beta chains sequenced, and the lack of alpha or paired-chain data limited which features could be detected. The sequencing pipeline was judged likely to have produced a cluster of highly shared sequence variants as a technical artifact. In a later analysis, TCR association rates were found to vary across HLA loci, with the most associated TCRs seen for DRB1 alleles and the fewest for HLA-C alleles. Because counts were too low, fewer than 20 rarely observed V segments, including chromosome 9 orphons, were excluded from the earlier analysis of several hundred of the donors. Because the 87-base-pair reads could not distinguish some IMGT-functional V segments, including TRBV6-2 and TRBV6-3, those segments were excluded. The classifier was reported to diagnose cytomegalovirus status with high specificity and sensitivity in both the original cohort and the validation cohort. Specific HLA alleles were associated with about 17,000 TCR beta sequences at a false discovery rate of 0.05 in a later analysis. A later analysis reported that several top co-occurrence clusters appeared linked to parvovirus B19, influenza, CMV and Epstein-Barr virus. A further reported finding was that TCR beta sequences accurately predicted the HLA-A and HLA-B alleles for most subjects in the first cohort. In a later genetic analysis, a missense DCLRE1C variant was associated with V-gene and J-gene trimming of TCR beta chains, and the association was replicated in an independent cohort. CMV serostatus was the only immune exposure information available for the cohort. While some public TCRs were present in many individuals, most TCR sequences turned up only very rarely across donors. When HLA alleles, especially DR and DQ, strongly co-occurred, TCR associations were difficult to assign to individual alleles. Most CMV-associated TCR beta chains appeared to be HLA-restricted in a later analysis, and the HLA associations seemed to be driven largely by CMV exposure. Linkage disequilibrium might explain the correlated functional status among segregating V segments, but an unknown experimental factor could not be excluded. According to the authors, the approach could potentially be generalized to other disease states and immunological phenotypes. HLA typing was unavailable for some donors at each locus, so association tests used only the typed subset. In vitro tests confirmed that three of the cytomegalovirus-associated TCR beta chains recognize cytomegalovirus antigens. A later genetic analysis reported fewer N-insertions in productive TCRs among donors in an Asian-associated ancestry cluster than the approximately 700-donor mean. In an earlier analysis of 500 to 650 of the donors, most TCR beta V segments appeared in productive rearrangements about 87% or about 30% of the time, broadly matching IMGT annotations.

The library relied on the immunoSEQ multiplex PCR assay. For the multiplex PCR, a mixture combining 60 forward primers for TCR Vbeta segments and 13 reverse primers for TCR Jbeta segments was used. A multiplex PCR assay on genomic DNA amplified the CDR3 region of rearranged TCR beta genes. Amplified TCR beta libraries were sequenced as 87-base-pair reads on the Illumina HiSeq System. As for the authors' bioinformatics: Across the 500 to 750 repertoires, a later analysis counted 60 million to 90 million unique TCR beta chains, approximately 10 million of which were shared by at least two donors. Raw reads were error-corrected and collapsed into unique sequences by a nearest-neighbor algorithm in which closely related sequences were merged to remove PCR and sequencing errors. To assign V, D and J gene segments, CDR3 sequences were aligned to IMGT reference sequences. For a sequence to be retained, a match of at least six nucleotides was required to both a V gene segment and a J gene segment. Rearrangements were called productive when the CDR3 lacked stop codons and stayed in frame with V and J; all others were non-productive. Following IMGT convention, CDR3 was defined as the stretch from the second conserved V-encoded cysteine up to the conserved J-encoded phenylalanine. Sequences without an unambiguous match to a single V gene segment were excluded from the earlier analysis of 500 to 700 of the donors. An earlier analysis of approximately 590 of the donors called V segments functional above 56.7% productive rearrangements and segregating when the between-donor standard deviation exceeded 5%. To diagnose cytomegalovirus status from the catalog of TCR beta chain sequences, a statistical classification framework was built. A later analysis assigned V and J genes by comparing TCR nucleotide sequences with IMGT/GENE-DB human TR gene sequences. Using the TCRdist pipeline, a later analysis assigned CDR3 sequences along with most-parsimonious VDJ recombination scenarios. In a later analysis, each TCR beta chain was defined by its CDR3 amino acid sequence together with its V-gene family, and reads without a unique V-gene family were excluded. In a later analysis, approximately 590 highly shared, low-generation-probability nucleotide sequences were removed to address suspected cross-contamination and a sequencing artifact. For each public chain, a later analysis derived a clonal expansion index from normalized ranks of inferred template counts within each repertoire. A later analysis computed generation probabilities with a VDJ recombination model fitted to out-of-frame rearrangements, and checked the results against IGoR. In a later analysis, hypergeometric tests were used to score TCR-TCR, TCR-HLA and TCR-CMV co-occurrence, with a repertoire-size bias correction applied to TCR pairs. In a later analysis, false discovery rates were estimated by permuting HLA or CMV assignments 20 times. A later analysis grouped co-occurring TCRs with DBSCAN, adding TCRdist sequence similarity when clustering within HLA-allele-positive subsets. Repertoires with fewer than 30,000 or more than 120,000 public chains were left out of co-occurrence clustering, as were about 5 repertoires with anomalous nucleotide sharing. The table comes from immuneACCESS by way of TCRdb, which keeps in-frame sequences with V and J called. Part of the clones is missing from these tables; in studies checked, under half for an unresolved V gene and the rest for unknown reasons. V, J and clone size were drawn from that table, and D and trimming were deduced from the DNA. Here the sample has 150,000 to 200,000 clones; about 79% occur a single time. Together, the top ten hold 6% to 7% of the sample.

Including cysteine and phenylalanine, the CDR3 has 16 amino acids. The CDR3 DNA has 48 bases and is translated from base 1. The V end loses 1 base and the J end loses 4 bases, and a stretch of 14 bases separates them. The CDR1 and CDR2 encoded by the germline V gene are SGHRS and YFSETQ. The cohort comprised fewer than 700 healthy bone marrow donors. All cohort members were sampled while nominally healthy, although unrecorded immune exposures were likely present. The donor was CMV seropositive and was included in the group of 250 to 350 seropositive cohort members. A peripheral blood sample was collected from each donor, and TCR beta sequencing was performed on peripheral blood mononuclear cells. Genomic DNA extraction from the blood cell samples was performed with the Qiagen DNeasy Blood Extraction Kit. With regard to this clone: The specificity of this receptor is unknown. Nothing much larger sits one base from this clone, and base qualities are not available.

The receptor's source is a middle-aged man in good health and CMV-seropositive. Sequencing was performed on PBMCs. The sequence is built from TRBV5-1 and TRBJ2-2; the D segment could be TRBD2, given 5 matching bases. CDR3 protein: CASSLNFGLITGELFF. The nucleotides read TGCGCCAGCAGCTTGAACTTCGGACTCATCACCGGGGAGCTGTTTTTT. Joined to the reference TRBV5-1 and TRBJ2-2 proteins, this CDR3 gives the full variable domain: KAGVTQTPRYLIKTRGQQVTLSCSPISGHRSVSWYQQTPGQGLQFLFEYFSETQRNKGNFPGRFSGRQFSNSRSEMNVSTLELGDSALYLCASSLNFGLITGELFFGEGSRLTVL.